A selection of T cell receptor beta chains follows, all from one sample in a study of cytomegalovirus exposure and HLA in healthy donors. Profiling relied on immunoSEQ multiplex PCR, and the TCRdb table lists in-frame clones only, not all of them. The sample consists of around 100,000 clones, around three quarters of them appearing once. The sequencing input was PBMCs. The receptors derive from a woman aged 25-40 years in good health and CMV-seronegative. The CDR3 runs from the conserved cysteine through the conserved F or W. The order of the fields is V gene, J gene, CDR3 protein.

>TRBV7-8|TRBJ2-4
CASSLGARAPQGNIQYF
>TRBV30|TRBJ1-4
CAWSVAIPRAANEKLFF
>TRBV5-6|TRBJ1-2
CASSPLLGTGGGGYTF
>TRBV27|TRBJ2-7
CASSLKWTSAYEQYF
>TRBV2|TRBJ2-5
CASTGDRGRETQYF
>TRBV6-5|TRBJ1-1
CASKTGTSNTEAFF
>TRBV27|TRBJ1-2
CASSLSAGLGGYTF
>TRBV6-5|TRBJ1-1
CASSYTGSTEAFF
>TRBV28|TRBJ1-2
CASTPRVPYGYTF
>TRBV2|TRBJ1-1
CASSEAGGNTEAFF
>TRBV6-6|TRBJ2-3
CASTLTSSTDTQYF
>TRBV5-1|TRBJ1-1
CASSLAVGTGGEAFF
>TRBV25-1|TRBJ1-1
CASSYRTQSEAFF
>TRBV7-6|TRBJ1-2
CASSLTGTNYGYTF
>TRBV5-1|TRBJ1-2
CASSLETGSYGYTF
>TRBV2|TRBJ1-1
CAGTGQGIPNTEAFF
>TRBV30|TRBJ2-5
CAWSVRRLAEETQYF
>TRBV19|TRBJ1-5
CASSTQTGMSNQPQHF
>TRBV4-3|TRBJ1-3
CASSHTGRTGNTIYF
>TRBV19|TRBJ1-1
CASSIARQGRTTEAFF
>TRBV6-1|TRBJ1-2
CASSGNRGLNESYGYTF
>TRBV5-1|TRBJ2-2
CASSPTANTGELFF
>TRBV29-1|TRBJ1-1
CSVTEQLMNTEAFF
>TRBV2|TRBJ1-2
CASSGQGNNYGYTF
>TRBV4-3|TRBJ2-1
CASSRGGQGNEQFF
>TRBV4-3|TRBJ1-1
CASSHSVNTEAFF
>TRBV15|TRBJ2-5
CATSRVGRVGETQYF
>TRBV4-2|TRBJ2-7
CASSQEGEGSYEQYF
>TRBV18|TRBJ1-1
CASSPLTTEAFF
>TRBV5-4|TRBJ2-3
CASSPSDIRTDTQYF
>TRBV5-8|TRBJ2-7
CASSLLGEPPSTYEQYF
>TRBV15|TRBJ2-5
CATSRDQAEETQYF
>TRBV7-9|TRBJ2-5
CASSPKTRSQETQYF
>TRBV6-6|TRBJ2-5
CASSRTGGQYF
>TRBV30|TRBJ2-2
CAWSVSVSAGELFF
>TRBV6-5|TRBJ1-6
CASSYSLDRDGSPLHF
>TRBV11-3|TRBJ2-7
CASSLDPSGDLGVHEQYF
>TRBV11-3|TRBJ1-2
CASSLGQGWNGYTF
>TRBV18|TRBJ2-5
CASSPGTGARETQYF
>TRBV2|TRBJ1-1
CASRTGPTEAFF
>TRBV6-5|TRBJ1-2
CASRPGGDSYGYTF
>TRBV19|TRBJ2-7
CASSFRDRGYEQYF
>TRBV10-1|TRBJ1-2
CAIRSGQGRFCGYTF
>TRBV6-1|TRBJ2-7
CASSEKRTVSSYEQYF
>TRBV6-5|TRBJ1-2
CASSYYGGYTF
>TRBV4-2|TRBJ1-1
CASSPLDSDTEAFF
>TRBV20-1|TRBJ1-2
CSAPGVGGYTF
>TRBV18|TRBJ1-1
CASSPRGNTEAFF
>TRBV4-1|TRBJ1-1
CASSPGQGGTYTEAFF
>TRBV5-4|TRBJ1-2
CASSPRDRGSGYTF
>TRBV27|TRBJ1-2
CASRQGAHYGYTF
>TRBV25-1|TRBJ1-1
CASSDGGVTEAFF
>TRBV5-1|TRBJ1-2
CASSLVFVLDRSNYGYTF
>TRBV29-1|TRBJ1-1
CSVVGNLNTEAFF
>TRBV18|TRBJ2-2
CASSPILDTSGTGELFF
>TRBV13|TRBJ2-3
CASSLAGGGTDTQYF
>TRBV30|TRBJ2-7
CASGGRYEQYF
>TRBV5-4|TRBJ1-2
CASSPGTGVKSDGYTF
>TRBV5-1|TRBJ1-2
CASSFGSRGGYTF
>TRBV10-2|TRBJ1-1
CASSEQGPNTEAFF